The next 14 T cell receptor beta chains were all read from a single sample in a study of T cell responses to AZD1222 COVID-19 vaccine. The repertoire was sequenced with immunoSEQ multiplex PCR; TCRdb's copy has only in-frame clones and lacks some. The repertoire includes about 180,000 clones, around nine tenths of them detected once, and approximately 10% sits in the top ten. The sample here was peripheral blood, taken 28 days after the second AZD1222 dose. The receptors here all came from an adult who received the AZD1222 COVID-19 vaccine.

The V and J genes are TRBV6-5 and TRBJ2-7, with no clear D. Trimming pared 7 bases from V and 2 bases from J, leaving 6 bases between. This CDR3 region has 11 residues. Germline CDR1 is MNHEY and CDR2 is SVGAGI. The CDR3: CASTRTYEQYF. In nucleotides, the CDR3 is TGTGCCAGCACGCGTACCTACGAGCAGTACTTC.

The CDR3 region is CSVRTGRYEQYF. In DNA, the CDR3 is TGCAGCGTTAGGACAGGGAGATACGAGCAGTACTTC. V gene TRBV29-1 combines with J gene TRBJ2-7, with 8 bases matching TRBD1. This CDR3 is 12 amino acids long. With 5 bases clipped from V and 4 bases from J, the junction kept 4 bases outside the gene matches. CDR1 is SQVTM, CDR2 ANQGSEA, per germline.

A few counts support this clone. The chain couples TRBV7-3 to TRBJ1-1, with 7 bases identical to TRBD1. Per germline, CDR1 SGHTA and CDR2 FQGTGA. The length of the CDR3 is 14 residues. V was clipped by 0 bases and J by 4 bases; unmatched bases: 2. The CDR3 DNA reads TGTGCCAGCAGCTTAACAGGGGGCGGCACTGAAGCTTTCTTT. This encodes CASSLTGGGTEAFF.

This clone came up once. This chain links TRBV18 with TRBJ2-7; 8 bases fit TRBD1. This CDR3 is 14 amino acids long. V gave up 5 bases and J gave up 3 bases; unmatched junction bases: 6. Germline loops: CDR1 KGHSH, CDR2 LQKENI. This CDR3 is CASSLRQGLYEQYF. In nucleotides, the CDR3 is TGTGCCAGCTCATTACGACAGGGGCTCTACGAGCAGTACTTC.

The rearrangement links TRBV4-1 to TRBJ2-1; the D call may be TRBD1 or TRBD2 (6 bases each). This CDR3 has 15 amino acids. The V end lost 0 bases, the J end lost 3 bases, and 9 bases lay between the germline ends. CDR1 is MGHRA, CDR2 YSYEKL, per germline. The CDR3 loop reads CASSQEGGLYNEQFF. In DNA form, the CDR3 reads TGCGCCAGCAGCCAAGAAGGGGGACTCTACAATGAGCAGTTCTTC.

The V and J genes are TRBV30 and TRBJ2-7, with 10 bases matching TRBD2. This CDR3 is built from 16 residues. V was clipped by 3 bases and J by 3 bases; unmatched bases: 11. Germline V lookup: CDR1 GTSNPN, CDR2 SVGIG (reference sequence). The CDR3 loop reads CAWSPGTSGEGYEQYF. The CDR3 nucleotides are TGTGCCTGGAGCCCCGGAACTAGCGGGGAGGGCTACGAGCAGTACTTC.

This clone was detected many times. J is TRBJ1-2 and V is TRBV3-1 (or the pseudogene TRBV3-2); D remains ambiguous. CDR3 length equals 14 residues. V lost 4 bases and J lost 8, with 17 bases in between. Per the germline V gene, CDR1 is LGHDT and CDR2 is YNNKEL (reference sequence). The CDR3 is CASSPTRGLGGYTF. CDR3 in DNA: TGTGCCAGCAGCCCAACTCGGGGTCTCGGGGGCTACACCTTC.

CDR3 coding DNA: TGTGCCATCAGGCCGGGACAGGGAAAGGACGGCTACACCTTC. Translated, it gives CAIRPGQGKDGYTF. This rearrangement joins TRBV10-3 to TRBJ1-2, with 9 bases aligning to TRBD1. Germline trimming cut 6 bases from V and 8 bases from J; bases unmatched to any gene: 10. This CDR3 contains 14 residues. Per germline, CDR1 ENHRY and CDR2 SYGVKD.

The CDR3 DNA sequence: TGTGCCAGCAGCCAACAAGGGCAGGTAAACACTGAAGCTTTCTTT. Translating it yields CASSQQGQVNTEAFF. The chain uses TRBV9 and TRBJ1-1; D uncertain. Germline V gives CDR1 SGDLS, CDR2 YYNGEE. The ends were cut back, 4 bases at V and 2 bases at J, with 15 bases in the middle. This CDR3 is 15 amino acids long.

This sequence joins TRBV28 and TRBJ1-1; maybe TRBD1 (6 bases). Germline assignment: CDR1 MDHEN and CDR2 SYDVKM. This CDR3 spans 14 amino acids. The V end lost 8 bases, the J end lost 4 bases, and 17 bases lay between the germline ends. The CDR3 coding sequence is TGTGCCAGCGAGGGGAGCACAGGGATCACTGAAGCTTTCTTT. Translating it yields CASEGSTGITEAFF.

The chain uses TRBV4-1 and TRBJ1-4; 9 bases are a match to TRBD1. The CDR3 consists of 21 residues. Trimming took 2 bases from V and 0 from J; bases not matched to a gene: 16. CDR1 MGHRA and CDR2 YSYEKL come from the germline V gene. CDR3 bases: TGCGCCAGCAGCCAACAAAGACGCGGGACAGGGTTCTTTGCAACTAATGAAAAACTGTTTTTT. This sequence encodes CASSQQRRGTGFFATNEKLFF.

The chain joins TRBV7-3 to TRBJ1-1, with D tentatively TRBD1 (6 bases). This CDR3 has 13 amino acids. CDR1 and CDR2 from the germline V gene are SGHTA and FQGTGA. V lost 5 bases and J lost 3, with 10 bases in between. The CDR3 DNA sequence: TGTGCCAGCAGCATACAGGGTTACACTGAAGCTTTCTTT. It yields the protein CASSIQGYTEAFF. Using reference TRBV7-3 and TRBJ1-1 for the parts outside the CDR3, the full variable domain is GAGVSQTPSNKVTEKGKYVELRCDPISGHTALYWYRQSLGQGPEFLIYFQGTGAADDSGLPNDRFFAVRPEGSVSTLKIQRTERGDSAVYLCASSIQGYTEAFFGQGTRLTVV.

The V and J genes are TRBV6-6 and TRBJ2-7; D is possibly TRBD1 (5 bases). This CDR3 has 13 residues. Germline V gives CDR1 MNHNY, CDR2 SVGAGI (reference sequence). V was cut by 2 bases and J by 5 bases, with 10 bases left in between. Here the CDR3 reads CASSYGQGNEQYF. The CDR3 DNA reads TGTGCCAGCAGTTACGGGCAGGGAAACGAGCAGTACTTC.

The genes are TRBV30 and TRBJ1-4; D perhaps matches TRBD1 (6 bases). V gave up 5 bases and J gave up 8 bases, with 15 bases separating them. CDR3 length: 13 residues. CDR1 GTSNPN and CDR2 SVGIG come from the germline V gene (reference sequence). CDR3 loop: CAWGHREGEKLFF. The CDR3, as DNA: TGTGCCTGGGGGCACAGGGAAGGGGAAAAACTGTTTTTT.